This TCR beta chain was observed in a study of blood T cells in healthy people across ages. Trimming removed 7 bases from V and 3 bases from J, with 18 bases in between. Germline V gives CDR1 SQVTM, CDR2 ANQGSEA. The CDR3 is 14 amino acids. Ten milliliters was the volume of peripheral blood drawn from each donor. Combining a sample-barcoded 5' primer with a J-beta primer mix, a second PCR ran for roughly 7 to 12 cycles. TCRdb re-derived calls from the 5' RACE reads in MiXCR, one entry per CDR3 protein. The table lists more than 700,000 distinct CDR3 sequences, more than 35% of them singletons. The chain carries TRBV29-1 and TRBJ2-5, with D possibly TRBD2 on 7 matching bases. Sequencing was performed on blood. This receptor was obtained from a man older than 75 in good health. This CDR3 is CSAGGGGPKETQYF. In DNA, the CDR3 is TGCAGCGCCGGGGGAGGGGGGCCGAAAGAGACCCAGTACTTC.